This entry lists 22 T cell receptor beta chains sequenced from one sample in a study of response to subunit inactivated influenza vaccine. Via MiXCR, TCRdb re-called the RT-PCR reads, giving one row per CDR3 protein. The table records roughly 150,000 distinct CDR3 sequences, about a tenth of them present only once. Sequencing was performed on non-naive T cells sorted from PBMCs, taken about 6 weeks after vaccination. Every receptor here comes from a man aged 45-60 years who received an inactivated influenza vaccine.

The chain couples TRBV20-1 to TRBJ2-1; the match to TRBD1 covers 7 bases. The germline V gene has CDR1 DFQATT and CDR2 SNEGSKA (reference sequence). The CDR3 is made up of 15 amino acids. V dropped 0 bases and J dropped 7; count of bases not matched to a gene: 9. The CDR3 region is CSARDIGRGINEQFF. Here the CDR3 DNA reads TGCAGTGCTAGAGATATCGGCAGGGGGATTAATGAGCAGTTCTTC.

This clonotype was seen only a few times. As DNA, the CDR3 is TGTGCCAGCAGGGACAACTCTGGGGCCAACGTCCTGACTTTC. Translation gives CASRDNSGANVLTF. This chain connects TRBV12-3 or TRBV12-4 to TRBJ2-6; a possible D gene is TRBD1 (5 bases). This CDR3 is built from 14 residues. Trimming took off 6 bases at V and 0 bases at J, with 6 bases between the two ends.

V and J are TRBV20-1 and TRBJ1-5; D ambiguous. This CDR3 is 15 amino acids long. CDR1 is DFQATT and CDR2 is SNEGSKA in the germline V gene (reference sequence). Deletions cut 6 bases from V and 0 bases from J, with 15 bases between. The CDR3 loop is CSAVRGFDSNQPQHF. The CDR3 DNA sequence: TGCAGTGCCGTTCGGGGATTCGATAGCAATCAGCCCCAGCATTTT.

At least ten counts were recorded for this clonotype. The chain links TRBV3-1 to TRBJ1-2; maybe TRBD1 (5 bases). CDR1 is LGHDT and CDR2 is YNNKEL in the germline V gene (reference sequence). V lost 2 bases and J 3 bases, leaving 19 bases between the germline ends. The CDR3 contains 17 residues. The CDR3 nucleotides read TGTGCCAGCAGCCAATTTGGGGACGGGGGTATAGACTATGGCTACACCTTC. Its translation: CASSQFGDGGIDYGYTF. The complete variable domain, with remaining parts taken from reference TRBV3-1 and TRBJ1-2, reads DTAVSQTPKYLVTQMGNDKSIKCEQNLGHDTMYWYKQDSKKFLKIMFSYNNKELIINETVPNRFSPKSPDKAHLNLHINSLELGDSAVYFCASSQFGDGGIDYGYTFGSGTRLTVV.

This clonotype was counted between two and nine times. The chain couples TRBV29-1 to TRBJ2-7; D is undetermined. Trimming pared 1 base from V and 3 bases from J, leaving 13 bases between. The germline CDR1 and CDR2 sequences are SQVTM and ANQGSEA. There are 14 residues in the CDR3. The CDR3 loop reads CSVEGVGNSYEQYF. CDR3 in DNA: TGCAGCGTTGAAGGGGTAGGGAATAGCTACGAGCAGTACTTC.

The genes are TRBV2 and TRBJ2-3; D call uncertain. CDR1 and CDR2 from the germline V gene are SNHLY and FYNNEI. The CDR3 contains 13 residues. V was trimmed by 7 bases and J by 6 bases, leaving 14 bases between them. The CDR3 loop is CASIGPSSDTQYF. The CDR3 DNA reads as TGTGCCAGCATCGGGCCGTCCTCCGATACGCAGTATTTT.

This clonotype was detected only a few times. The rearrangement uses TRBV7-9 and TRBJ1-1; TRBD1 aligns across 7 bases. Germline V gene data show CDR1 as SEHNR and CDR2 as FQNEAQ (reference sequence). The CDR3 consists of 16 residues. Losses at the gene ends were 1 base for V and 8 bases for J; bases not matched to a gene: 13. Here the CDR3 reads CASSLGLTGRKGEAFF. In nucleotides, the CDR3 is TGTGCCAGCAGCTTAGGGCTGACAGGGAGGAAAGGAGAAGCTTTCTTT.

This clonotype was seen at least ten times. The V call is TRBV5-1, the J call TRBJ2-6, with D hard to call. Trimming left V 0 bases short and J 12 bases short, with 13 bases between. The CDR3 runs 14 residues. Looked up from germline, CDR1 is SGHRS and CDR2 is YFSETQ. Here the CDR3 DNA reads TGCGCCAGCAGCTTGGTTCAAGGAGTACCCGTCCTGACTTTC. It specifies CASSLVQGVPVLTF.

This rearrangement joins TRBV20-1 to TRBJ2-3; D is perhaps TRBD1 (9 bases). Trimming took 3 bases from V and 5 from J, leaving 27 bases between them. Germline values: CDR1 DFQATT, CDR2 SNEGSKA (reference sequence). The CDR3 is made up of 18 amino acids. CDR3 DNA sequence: TGCAGTGCTAGCGCTCTGCAGCCCGGGACAGGGACTAGAGATACGCAGTATTTT. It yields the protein CSASALQPGTGTRDTQYF.

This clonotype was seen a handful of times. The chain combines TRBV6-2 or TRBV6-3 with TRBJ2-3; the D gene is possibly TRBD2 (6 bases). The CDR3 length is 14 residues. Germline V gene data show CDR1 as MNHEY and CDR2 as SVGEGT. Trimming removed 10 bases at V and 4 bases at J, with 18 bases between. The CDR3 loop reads CAIHEAGRSDTQYF. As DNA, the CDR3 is TGTGCCATCCACGAGGCAGGGAGGTCAGATACGCAGTATTTT.

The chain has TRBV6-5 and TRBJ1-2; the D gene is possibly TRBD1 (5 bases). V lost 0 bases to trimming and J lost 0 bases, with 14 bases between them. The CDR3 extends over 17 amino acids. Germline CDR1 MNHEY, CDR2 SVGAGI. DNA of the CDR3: TGTGCCAGCAGTTACTCGTACAGGCGGGTAGCTAACTATGGCTACACCTTC. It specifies CASSYSYRRVANYGYTF.

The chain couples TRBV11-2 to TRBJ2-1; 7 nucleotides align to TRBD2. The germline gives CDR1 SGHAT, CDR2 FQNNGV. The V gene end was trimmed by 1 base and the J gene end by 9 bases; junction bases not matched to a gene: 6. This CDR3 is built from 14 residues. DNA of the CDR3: TGTGCCAGCAGCTTAGTCCGGGGGGAGGGTGAGCAGTTCTTC. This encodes CASSLVRGEGEQFF.

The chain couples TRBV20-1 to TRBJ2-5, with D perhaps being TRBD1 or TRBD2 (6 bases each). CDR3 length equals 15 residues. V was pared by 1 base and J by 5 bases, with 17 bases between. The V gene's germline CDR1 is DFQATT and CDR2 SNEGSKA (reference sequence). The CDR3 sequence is CSARGVSGADETQYF. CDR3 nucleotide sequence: TGCAGTGCTAGAGGAGTGTCGGGGGCGGACGAGACCCAGTACTTC.

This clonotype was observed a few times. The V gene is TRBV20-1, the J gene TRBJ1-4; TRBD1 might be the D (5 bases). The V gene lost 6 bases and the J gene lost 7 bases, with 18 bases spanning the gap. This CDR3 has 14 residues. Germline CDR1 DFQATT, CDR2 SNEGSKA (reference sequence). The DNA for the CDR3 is TGCAGTGCCCGGACGGGCCTCGGGGGTGAAAAACTGTTTTTT. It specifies CSARTGLGGEKLFF.

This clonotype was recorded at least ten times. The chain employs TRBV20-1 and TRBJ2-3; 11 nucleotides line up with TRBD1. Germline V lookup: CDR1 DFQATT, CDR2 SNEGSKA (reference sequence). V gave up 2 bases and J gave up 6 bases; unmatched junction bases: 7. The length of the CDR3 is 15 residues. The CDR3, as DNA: TGCAGTGCTAGATCCATGGACAGGGGGCCGGATACGCAGTATTTT. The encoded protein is CSARSMDRGPDTQYF.

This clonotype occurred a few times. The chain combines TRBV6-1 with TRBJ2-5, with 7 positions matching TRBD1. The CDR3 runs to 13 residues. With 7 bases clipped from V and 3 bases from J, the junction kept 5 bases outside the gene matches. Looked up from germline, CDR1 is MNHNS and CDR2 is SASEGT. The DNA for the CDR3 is TGTGCCAGCAAAGACAGGGTGAAAGAGACCCAGTACTTC. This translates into CASKDRVKETQYF.

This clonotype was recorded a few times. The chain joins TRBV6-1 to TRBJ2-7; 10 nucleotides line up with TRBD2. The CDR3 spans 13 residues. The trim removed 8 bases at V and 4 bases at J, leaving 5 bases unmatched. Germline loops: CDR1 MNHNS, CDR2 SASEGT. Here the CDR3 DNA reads TGTGCCAGCTTTAGCGGGGGGATTTACGAGCAGTACTTC. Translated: CASFSGGIYEQYF.

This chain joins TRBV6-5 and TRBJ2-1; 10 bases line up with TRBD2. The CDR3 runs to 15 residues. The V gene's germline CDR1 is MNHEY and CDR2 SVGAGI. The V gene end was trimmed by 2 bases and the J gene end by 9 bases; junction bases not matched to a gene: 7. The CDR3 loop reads CASSYNSGGGSEQFF. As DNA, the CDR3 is TGTGCCAGCAGTTACAACAGCGGGGGGGGTAGTGAGCAGTTCTTC.

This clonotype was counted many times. The CDR3 is CASSPQPSAEAFF. The CDR3 bases are TGCGCCAGCAGCCCACAGCCCTCTGCTGAAGCTTTCTTT. V and J are TRBV4-3 and TRBJ1-1; D not certain. The germline V gene has CDR1 LGHNA and CDR2 YSLEER. V was cut by 4 bases and J by 6 bases, with 12 bases left in between. CDR3 size: 13 residues.

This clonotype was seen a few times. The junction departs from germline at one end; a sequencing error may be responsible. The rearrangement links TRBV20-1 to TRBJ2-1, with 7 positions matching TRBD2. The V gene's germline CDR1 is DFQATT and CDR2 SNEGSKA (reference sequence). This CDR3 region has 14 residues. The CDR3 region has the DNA TGCAGTGCAAGAGTGGGCGGGAGTGACAATGAGCAGTTCTTC. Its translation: CSARVGGSDNEQFF.

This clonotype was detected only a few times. As DNA, the CDR3 is TGTGCCAGCAGCTTAGCCAGGGACAACGAGCAGTACTTC. This gives the protein CASSLARDNEQYF. The chain recombines TRBV11-3 with TRBJ2-7; TRBD1 might be the D (6 bases). Germline V CDR1 and CDR2: SGHNT, YENEEA. CDR3 length: 13 residues. Trimming took 1 base from V and 5 from J, leaving 9 bases between them. Looking up the rest from reference TRBV11-3 and TRBJ2-7 gives the full variable domain: EAGVVQSPRYKIIEKKQPVAFWCNPISGHNTLYWYLQNLGQGPELLIRYENEEAVDDSQLPKDRFSAERLKGVDSTLKIQPAELGDSAVYLCASSLARDNEQYFGPGTRLTVT.

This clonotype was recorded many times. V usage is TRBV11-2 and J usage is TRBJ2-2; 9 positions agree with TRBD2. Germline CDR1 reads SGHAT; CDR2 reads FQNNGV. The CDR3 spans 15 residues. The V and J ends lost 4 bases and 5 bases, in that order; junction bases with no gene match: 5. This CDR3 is CASSWGTSRTGELFF. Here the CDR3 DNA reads TGTGCCAGCAGCTGGGGGACTAGCCGGACCGGGGAGCTGTTTTTT.